This T cell receptor beta chain was recovered during a study of T cell repertoires in cytomegalovirus infection. Across the whole study: CMV infection together with matching HLA type was indicated by public TCR beta signatures.

Details on this clonotype: Antigen: not known.

V was clipped by 4 bases and J by 3 bases, with 12 bases between them. From germline, CDR1 is DFQATT and CDR2 SNEGSKA (reference sequence). This CDR3 contains 13 residues. General study findings and limits: Dominant in the ex vivo response were TCR beta clonotypes restricted by HLA-C and specific for CMV.

TCRdb re-derived calls from the reads in MiXCR, one entry per CDR3 protein. Of nearly 650,000 distinct CDR3 sequences in the sample, approximately 24% were seen once. The receptor's source is a human donor in good health (CMV status not recorded). Some clones in this sample may be carry-over from other donors' samples. The rearrangement uses TRBV20-1 and TRBJ1-1; D is possibly TRBD1 (6 bases). The specimen sequenced was CD8+ T cells from PBMCs. CDR3 loop: CSANRRGDTEAFF. In nucleotides, the CDR3 is TGCAGTGCTAATCGTAGGGGGGACACTGAAGCTTTCTTT.